Listed below are T cell receptor beta chains from one sample, sequenced in a study of response to subunit inactivated influenza vaccine. One entry per CDR3 protein results from TCRdb running MiXCR on the RT-PCR reads. The sample comprises 590,000 or so distinct CDR3 sequences, 13% to 15% of which are singletons, and about 7.6% rests with the top ten. Source: PBMCs from blood, taken roughly 15 days before vaccination. These receptors were collected from a man aged 50 to 59 who received an inactivated influenza vaccine. Each CDR3 is given with its conserved first and last residue. Fields, in order: V gene, J gene, CDR3 protein.

v_call: TRBV20-1
j_call: TRBJ2-5
cdr3_aa: CSATLLRGRETQYF

v_call: TRBV28
j_call: TRBJ2-7
cdr3_aa: CASSPTSGRSYEQYF

v_call: TRBV4-3
j_call: TRBJ2-3
cdr3_aa: CASSQVTGATEQYF

v_call: TRBV7-9
j_call: TRBJ2-1
cdr3_aa: CASSLTQGFNEQFF

v_call: TRBV12-3/TRBV12-4
j_call: TRBJ2-3
cdr3_aa: CASSPGRTSGLTDTQYF

v_call: TRBV7-8
j_call: TRBJ2-3
cdr3_aa: CASSLWREGQNTDTQYF

v_call: TRBV4-1
j_call: TRBJ2-7
cdr3_aa: CASSQIGRVRQETYEQYF

v_call: TRBV6-2/TRBV6-3
j_call: TRBJ2-2
cdr3_aa: CASNRGHLNTGELFF

v_call: TRBV12-3/TRBV12-4
j_call: TRBJ2-7
cdr3_aa: CASSFDARGAVWQYF

v_call: TRBV10-3
j_call: TRBJ2-5
cdr3_aa: CAISGTSGRQTQYF

v_call: TRBV4-2
j_call: TRBJ2-5
cdr3_aa: CASSQVHEVRETQYF

v_call: TRBV14
j_call: TRBJ1-1
cdr3_aa: CASSQRTMNTEAFF

v_call: TRBV29-1
j_call: TRBJ1-1
cdr3_aa: CSATGASEAFF

v_call: TRBV12-3/TRBV12-4
j_call: TRBJ1-6
cdr3_aa: CASTWGGEVGSPLHF

v_call: TRBV12-3/TRBV12-4
j_call: TRBJ1-5
cdr3_aa: CASKTTGETGPQHF

v_call: TRBV6-2/TRBV6-3
j_call: TRBJ2-7
cdr3_aa: CASSLDSYELYF

v_call: TRBV16
j_call: TRBJ2-1
cdr3_aa: CASSQIGDRYNEQFF

v_call: TRBV19
j_call: TRBJ1-6
cdr3_aa: CASTETGSYNSPLHF

v_call: TRBV28
j_call: TRBJ2-7
cdr3_aa: CASSSTPGQGKYEQYF

v_call: TRBV20-1
j_call: TRBJ2-7
cdr3_aa: CSARLAYFEQYF

v_call: TRBV27
j_call: TRBJ2-7
cdr3_aa: CASSPAAVREQYF

v_call: TRBV9
j_call: TRBJ2-3
cdr3_aa: CASSVFTASSTDTQYF

v_call: TRBV20-1
j_call: TRBJ2-3
cdr3_aa: CSALGGPSSGRWADTQYF

v_call: TRBV20-1
j_call: TRBJ2-1
cdr3_aa: CSARGTWANEQFF

v_call: TRBV12-3/TRBV12-4
j_call: TRBJ2-1
cdr3_aa: CASSPSSSRGRTYNEQFF

v_call: TRBV14
j_call: TRBJ2-1
cdr3_aa: CASSQVDYPTNEQFF

v_call: TRBV3-1
j_call: TRBJ1-4
cdr3_aa: CASSQRGEKLFF

v_call: TRBV5-1
j_call: TRBJ2-3
cdr3_aa: CASSLWAGVFTDTQYF

v_call: TRBV6-5
j_call: TRBJ1-2
cdr3_aa: CASSYDGDYGYTF

v_call: TRBV11-1
j_call: TRBJ2-2
cdr3_aa: CASSWDRGFLTGELFF

v_call: TRBV13
j_call: TRBJ2-3
cdr3_aa: CASSPGPGTPGTDTQYF

v_call: TRBV24-1
j_call: TRBJ2-7
cdr3_aa: CATSRGGREQYF

v_call: TRBV5-1
j_call: TRBJ2-5
cdr3_aa: CASRTGAGETQYF